This TCR beta chain emerged from a study of identical twins. Broader study findings: With beta out-of-frame sequences, excess sharing by twins was weaker.

The CDR3 contains 18 residues. The V gene's germline CDR1 is LNHNV and CDR2 YYDKDF (reference sequence). V was shortened by 0 bases and J by 0 bases, with 17 bases between the two germline ends. This clonotype was recorded a few times. Its antigen is not identified. MiXCR, run by TCRdb on the 5' RACE reads, gives a single entry per CDR3 protein. The sample lists some 1,700,000 distinct CDR3 sequences, about 31% seen once, with 0.25% to 0.3% in the top ten. This TCR was sampled from a newborn girl in good health. Sequencing was done on a sample of cord blood. V gene TRBV15 combines with J gene TRBJ1-2; D is ambiguous. The CDR3 DNA reads TGTGCCACCAGCAGAGATGGGTCGGGGTCCGACTCTAACTATGGCTACACCTTC. It yields the protein CATSRDGSGSDSNYGYTF. Based on the CDR3 plus reference TRBV15 and TRBJ1-2, the full variable domain is DAMVIQNPRYQVTQFGKPVTLSCSQTLNHNVMYWYQQKSSQAPKLLFHYYDKDFNNEADTPDNFQSRRPNTSFCFLDIRSPGLGDTAMYLCATSRDGSGSDSNYGYTFGSGTRLTVV.